This T cell receptor (beta chain) was recovered during a study of blood T cell repertoires in COVID-19. TCRdb's table, derived via immunoSEQ multiplex PCR, lists solely in-frame clones and lacks some. The table shows 210,000 or so clones, with roughly 79% occurring only once. V lost 6 bases, J lost 2 bases, and 7 bases lay in between. CDR3 length: 13 amino acids. Germline V gene sequence: CDR1 LGHDT, CDR2 YNNKEL (reference sequence). The sequenced material came from PBMCs or T cells enriched from blood (not recorded which). V usage is TRBV3-1 (or the pseudogene TRBV3-2) and J usage is TRBJ2-2, with D hard to call. This sequence was found in a woman aged 50 to 65 with acute COVID-19. The CDR3 loop reads CASSHRNTGELFF. Here the CDR3 DNA reads TGTGCCAGCAGTCATAGAAACACCGGGGAGCTGTTTTTT.